This record looks at one T cell receptor (beta chain) sequence and its context. What it recognizes is unknown. The repertoire was sequenced with immunoSEQ multiplex PCR; TCRdb's copy has only in-frame clones and lacks some. The repertoire holds about 2,100,000 clones, more than 85% seen once, with around 1.7% in the top ten. This sample is drawn from a study of shared clonotypes between healthy human individuals. The CDR3 covers 18 residues. The germline V gene encodes CDR1 MDHEN and CDR2 SYDVKM. V lost 7 bases to trimming and J lost 5 bases; unmatched junction nucleotides: 18. General observations from the study: Some naive CD4 clonotypes, around 4.9%, turned up in common across a few donors. Estimated richness values were generally larger in naive subsets than in memory subsets. Generation probability values for non-shared clonotypes were lower than those for clonotypes shared by all four donors.

CD45RO-negative, CCR7-selected cells formed the naive CD8 fraction, which excluded terminally differentiated effector memory CD45RA+ cells. Every donor was a Caucasian adult from Nashville, Tennessee. Material: naive CD8+ T cells from PBMCs. This rearrangement joins TRBV28 to TRBJ2-5, with 11 bases fitting TRBD2. This TCR was sampled from a man aged 18 to 29 in good health. Some clones in this sample may be carry-over from other donors' samples. CDR3 amino acids: CASTTIRVLAGDWETQYF. Written as DNA, the CDR3 is TGTGCCAGCACTACGATTCGAGTACTAGCGGGAGATTGGGAGACCCAGTACTTC.